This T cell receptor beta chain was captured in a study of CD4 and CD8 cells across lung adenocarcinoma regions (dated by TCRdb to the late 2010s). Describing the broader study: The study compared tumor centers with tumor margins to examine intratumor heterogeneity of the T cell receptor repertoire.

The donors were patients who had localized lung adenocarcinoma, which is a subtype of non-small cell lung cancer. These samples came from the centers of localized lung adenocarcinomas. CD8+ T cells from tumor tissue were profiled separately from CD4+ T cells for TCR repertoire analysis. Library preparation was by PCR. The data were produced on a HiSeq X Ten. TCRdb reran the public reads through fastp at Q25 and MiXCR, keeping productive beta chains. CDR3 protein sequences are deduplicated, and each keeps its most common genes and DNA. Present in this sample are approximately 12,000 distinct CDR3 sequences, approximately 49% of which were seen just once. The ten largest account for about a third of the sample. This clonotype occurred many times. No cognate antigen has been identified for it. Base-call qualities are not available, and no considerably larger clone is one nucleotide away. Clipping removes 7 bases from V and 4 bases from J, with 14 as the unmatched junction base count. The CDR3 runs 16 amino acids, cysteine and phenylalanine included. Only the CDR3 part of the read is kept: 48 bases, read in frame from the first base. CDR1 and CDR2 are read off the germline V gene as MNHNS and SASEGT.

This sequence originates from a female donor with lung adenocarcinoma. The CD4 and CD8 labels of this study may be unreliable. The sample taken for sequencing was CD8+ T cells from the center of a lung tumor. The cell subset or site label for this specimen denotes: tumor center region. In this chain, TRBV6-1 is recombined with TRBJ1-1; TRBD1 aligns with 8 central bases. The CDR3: CASTIQRAGGTTEAFF. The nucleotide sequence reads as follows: TGTGCCAGCACTATCCAAAGGGCAGGGGGCACCACTGAAGCTTTCTTT.